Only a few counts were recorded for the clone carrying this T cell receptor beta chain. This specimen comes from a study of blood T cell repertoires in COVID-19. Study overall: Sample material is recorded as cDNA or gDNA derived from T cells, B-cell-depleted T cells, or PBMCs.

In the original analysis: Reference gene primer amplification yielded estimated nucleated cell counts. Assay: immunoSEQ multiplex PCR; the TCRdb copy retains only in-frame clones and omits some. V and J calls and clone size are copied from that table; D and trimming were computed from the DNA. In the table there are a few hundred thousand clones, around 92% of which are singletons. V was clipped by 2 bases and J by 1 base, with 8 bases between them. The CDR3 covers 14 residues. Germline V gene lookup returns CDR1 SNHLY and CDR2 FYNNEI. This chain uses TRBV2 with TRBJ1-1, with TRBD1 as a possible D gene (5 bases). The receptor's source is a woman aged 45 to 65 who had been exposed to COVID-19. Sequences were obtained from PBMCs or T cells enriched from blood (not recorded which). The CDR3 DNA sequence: TGTGCCAGCAGTGAACGGGGGGGGAACACTGAAGCTTTCTTT. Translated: CASSERGGNTEAFF.